This T cell receptor (beta chain) was found in a study of metastatic and nonmetastatic thyroid tumors. Study findings and constraints: Relative to benign nodules, malignant thyroid tumors were reportedly characterized by significantly elevated TCR beta diversity in blood and tumor.

This CDR3 has 13 residues. Germline CDR1 and CDR2: LGHNA and YSLEER. V was clipped by 1 base and J by 7 bases, with 7 bases between them. MiXCR re-clonotyped the PCR reads for TCRdb. The sample lists approximately 4,100 clones, under 45% occurring once. Each patient came to thyroid surgery without any prior treatment (of any kind). With respect to this clone: Antigen: not known.

The chain joins TRBV4-3 to TRBJ2-2, with D possibly TRBD2 on 5 matching bases. The clonotype was recovered from a male donor with papillary thyroid cancer or a benign thyroid nodule (not recorded which). Some clones in this sample may be carry-over from other donors' samples. Sequenced input: adjacent normal tissue. This CDR3 is CASSQGGLGELFF. The DNA for the CDR3 is TGCGCCAGCAGCCAAGGAGGGCTCGGGGAGCTGTTTTTT.